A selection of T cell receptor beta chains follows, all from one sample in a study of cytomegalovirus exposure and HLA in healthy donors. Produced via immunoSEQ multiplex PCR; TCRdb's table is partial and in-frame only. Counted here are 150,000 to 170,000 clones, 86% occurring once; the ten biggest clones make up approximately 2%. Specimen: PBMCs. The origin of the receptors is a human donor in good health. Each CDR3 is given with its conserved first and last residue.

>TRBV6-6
CASSYSSPLETQYF
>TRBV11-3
CASSRDRNTEAFF
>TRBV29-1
CSVKGVGSNQPQHF
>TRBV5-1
CASSSQGSGYTF
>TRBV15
CATSERKGEGIHGYTF
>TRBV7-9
CASSLKVQGNPYEQYF
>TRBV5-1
CASSFPGQTETQYF
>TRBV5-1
CASSPGQGENTEAFF
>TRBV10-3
CAIRARGDTEAFF
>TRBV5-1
CASSRRASGTEAFF
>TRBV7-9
CASSLGPSGVRTGELFF
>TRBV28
CASYLGLAGSEQYF
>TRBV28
CASGDYSNQPQHF
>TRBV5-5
CASSLILRTGPQETQYF
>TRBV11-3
CASSSGLAGDLSYNEQYF
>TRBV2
CASSDLVVNTEAFF
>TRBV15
CATSSGVSGANVLTF
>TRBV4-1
CASSQRPDSSYEQYF
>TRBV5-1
CASSWGAGGTDTQYF
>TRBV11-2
CASSFRPPAQDSIYNEQFF
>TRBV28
CASSFVTGWEAFF
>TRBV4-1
CASSQPTGGEKLFF
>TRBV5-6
CASIRRGAWYEQFF
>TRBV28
CASSERGRATPSTDTQYF
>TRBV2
CASSESETQYF
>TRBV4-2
CASSQPPDIQYF
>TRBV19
CASRQFWANTGELFF
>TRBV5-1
CASSGYRGVTDTQYF
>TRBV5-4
CASSLDRDQPQHF
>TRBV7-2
CASSPGNTQYF
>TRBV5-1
CASSLGVTGEAFF
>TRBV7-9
CASAQTGMGNQPQHF
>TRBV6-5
CASRGDRNVNYGYTF
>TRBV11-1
CASSRQTYNSPLHF
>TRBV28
CASRLPRGGEDEKLFF
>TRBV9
CASSVVVGGAGELFF
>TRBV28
CASSLFDVGRQKNKPQHF
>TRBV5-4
CASSFVGTDGYTF
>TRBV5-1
CASSSSTGGDGYTF
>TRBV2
CASRLEGTVWSTGELFF
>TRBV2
CASSSWTGTKSDTQYF
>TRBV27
CASSSRVGEQYF
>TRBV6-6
CASSYSTSYEQYF
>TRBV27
CASRPGLPTGELFF
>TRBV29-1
CSARAGGETQYF
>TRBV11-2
CASSQGAGGSYNEQFF
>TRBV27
CASIAFTSNTEAFF
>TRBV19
CASSLSRGAEAFF
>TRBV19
CASSIIERGVYGYTF
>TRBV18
CASSPPEATDTQYF
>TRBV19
CASRPTGSGNQPQHF
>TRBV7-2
CASGTGDRGYTF
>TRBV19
CASSRTMNTEAFF
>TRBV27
CASSLSGTGKGNTIYF
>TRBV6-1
CASSVAEDGIYEQYF